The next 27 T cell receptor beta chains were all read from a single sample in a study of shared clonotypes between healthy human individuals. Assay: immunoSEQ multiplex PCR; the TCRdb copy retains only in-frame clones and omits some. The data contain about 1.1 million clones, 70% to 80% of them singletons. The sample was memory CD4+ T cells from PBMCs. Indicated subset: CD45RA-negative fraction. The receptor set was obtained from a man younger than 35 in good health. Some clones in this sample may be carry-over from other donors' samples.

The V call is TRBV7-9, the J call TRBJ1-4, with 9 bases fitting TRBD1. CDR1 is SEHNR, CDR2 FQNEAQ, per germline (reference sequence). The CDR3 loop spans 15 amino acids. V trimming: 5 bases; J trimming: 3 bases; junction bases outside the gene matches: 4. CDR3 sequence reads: CASSAGQGANEKLFF. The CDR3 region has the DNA TGTGCCAGCAGCGCGGGACAGGGAGCTAATGAAAAACTGTTTTTT.

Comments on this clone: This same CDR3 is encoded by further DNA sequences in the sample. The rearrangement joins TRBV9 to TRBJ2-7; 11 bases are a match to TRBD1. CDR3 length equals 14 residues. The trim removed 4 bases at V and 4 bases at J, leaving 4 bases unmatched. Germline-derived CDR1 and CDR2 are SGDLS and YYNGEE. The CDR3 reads CASSPGQGAYEQYF. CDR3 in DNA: TGTGCCAGCAGCCCCGGACAGGGGGCGTACGAGCAGTACTTC.

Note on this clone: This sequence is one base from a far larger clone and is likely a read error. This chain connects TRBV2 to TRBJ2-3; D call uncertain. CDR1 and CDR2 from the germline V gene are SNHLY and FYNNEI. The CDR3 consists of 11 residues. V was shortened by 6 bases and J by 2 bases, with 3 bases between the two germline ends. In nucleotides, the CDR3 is TGTGCCAGCAGAGACACAGATACGCAGTATTTT. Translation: CASRDTDTQYF.

The DNA of the CDR3 is TGTGCCAGCAGTCCAGGGACAGGGCAGTTTATGCAGTACTTC. Translated: CASSPGTGQFMQYF. The chain employs TRBV28 and TRBJ2-7; 9 positions match TRBD1. Looked up from germline, CDR1 is MDHEN and CDR2 is SYDVKM. J gave up 9 bases and V 5 bases, and 11 bases lay outside the gene matches. CDR3 size: 14 residues.

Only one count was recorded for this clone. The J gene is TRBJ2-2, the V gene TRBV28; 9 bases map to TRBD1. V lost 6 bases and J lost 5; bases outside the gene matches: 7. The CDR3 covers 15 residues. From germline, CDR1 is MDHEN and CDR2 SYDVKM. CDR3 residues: CASRPGTGRTGELFF. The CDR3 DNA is TGTGCCAGCAGGCCCGGGACAGGGAGGACCGGGGAGCTGTTTTTT.

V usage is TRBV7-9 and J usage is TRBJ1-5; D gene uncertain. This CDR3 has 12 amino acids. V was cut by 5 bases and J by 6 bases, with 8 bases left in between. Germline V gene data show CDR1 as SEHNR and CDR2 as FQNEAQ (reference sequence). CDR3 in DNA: TGTGCCAGCAGCACTTCTACTCAGCCCCAGCATTTT. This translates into CASSTSTQPQHF.

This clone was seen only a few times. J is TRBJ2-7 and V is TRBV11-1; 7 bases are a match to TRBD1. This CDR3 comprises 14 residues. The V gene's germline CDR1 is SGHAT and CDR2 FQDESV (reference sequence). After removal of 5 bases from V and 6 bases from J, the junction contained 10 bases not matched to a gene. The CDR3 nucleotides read TGTGCCAGCAGCACACCGGACAGGACGGGCGAGCAGTACTTC. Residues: CASSTPDRTGEQYF.

CDR3 nucleotides: TGTGCCAGCAGCCCCGGGCAGCTCACAGATACGCAGTATTTT. Protein product: CASSPGQLTDTQYF. This chain uses TRBV11-3 with TRBJ2-3; D not certain. The length of the CDR3 is 14 residues. V shed 5 bases and J shed 2 bases, with 11 bases lying between them. Germline V gene lookup returns CDR1 SGHNT and CDR2 YENEEA.

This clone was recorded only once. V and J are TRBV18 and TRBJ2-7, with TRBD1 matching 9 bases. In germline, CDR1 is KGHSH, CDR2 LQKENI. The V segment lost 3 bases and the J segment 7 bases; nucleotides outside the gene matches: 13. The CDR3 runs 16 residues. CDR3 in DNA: TGTGCCAGCTCACCCCGCCGGGACAGGGTCGGCGAGGAGCAGTACTTC. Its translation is CASSPRRDRVGEEQYF.

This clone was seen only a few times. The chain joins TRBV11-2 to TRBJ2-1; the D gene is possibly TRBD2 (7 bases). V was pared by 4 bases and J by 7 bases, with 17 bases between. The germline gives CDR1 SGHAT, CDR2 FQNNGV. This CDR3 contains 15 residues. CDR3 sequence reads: CASSSPKGRGNEQFF. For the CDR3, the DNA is TGTGCCAGCAGCTCCCCTAAGGGGAGGGGGAATGAGCAGTTCTTC.

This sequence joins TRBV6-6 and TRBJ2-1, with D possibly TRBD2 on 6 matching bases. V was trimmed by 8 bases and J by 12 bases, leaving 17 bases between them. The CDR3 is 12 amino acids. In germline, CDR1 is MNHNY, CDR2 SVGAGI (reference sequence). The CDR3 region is CASRGTPQRQFF. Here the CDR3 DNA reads TGTGCCAGCCGGGGGACCCCTCAAAGGCAGTTCTTC.

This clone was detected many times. CDR3 sequence (DNA): TGCGCCAGCAGCTTGGCGACAGGAGTGCGTGGAAACACCATATATTTT. This gives the protein CASSLATGVRGNTIYF. This chain uses TRBV5-1 with TRBJ1-3; tentative D call: TRBD1 (6 bases). Trimming shortened V by 0 bases and J by 3 bases, and 13 bases separated the two germline ends. This CDR3 contains 16 residues. The germline V gene encodes CDR1 SGHRS and CDR2 YFSETQ.

CDR3 amino acids: CASSPRQGVSGNTIYF. In DNA form, the CDR3 reads TGTGCCAGCAGTCCCCGACAGGGTGTCTCTGGAAACACCATATATTTT. The rearrangement joins TRBV6-6 to TRBJ1-3; 7 nucleotides line up with TRBD1. This CDR3 is 16 amino acids long. The germline V gene has CDR1 MNHNY and CDR2 SVGAGI (reference sequence). Trimming at V came to 5 bases and at J to 0 bases, leaving 7 bases not matched to a gene.

DNA for the CDR3: TGTGCCACCAGCCGAAGACAGGGTGCTCAGCCCCAGCATTTT. This encodes CATSRRQGAQPQHF. The chain uses TRBV15 and TRBJ1-5; 7 bases fit TRBD1. Germline V gene sequence: CDR1 LNHNV, CDR2 YYDKDF (reference sequence). There are 14 residues in the CDR3. V lost 5 bases, J lost 6 bases, and 7 bases stayed unmatched.

The CDR3 DNA sequence: TGTGCCAGCAGTCTTCCAGGGACAGGCTATGGCTACACCTTC. This gives the protein CASSLPGTGYGYTF. The chain recombines TRBV5-6 with TRBJ1-2, with 8 bases lining up with TRBD1. The junction had 7 bases not matched to a gene; V was cut back by 5 bases and J by 4 bases. Germline V gives CDR1 SGHDT, CDR2 YYEEEE. CDR3 length: 14 amino acids. Full variable domain (remainder filled in from reference TRBV5-6 and TRBJ1-2): DAGVTQSPTHLIKTRGQQVTLRCSPKSGHDTVSWYQQALGQGPQFIFQYYEEEERQRGNFPDRFSGHQFPNYSSELNVNALLLGDSALYLCASSLPGTGYGYTFGSGTRLTVV.

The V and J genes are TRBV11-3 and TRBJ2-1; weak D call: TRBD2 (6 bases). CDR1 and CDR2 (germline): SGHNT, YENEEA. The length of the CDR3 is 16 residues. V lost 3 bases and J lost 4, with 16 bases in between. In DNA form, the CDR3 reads TGTGCCAGCAGCTTGGCCGGGACTCACACTTACAATGAGCAGTTCTTC. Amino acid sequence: CASSLAGTHTYNEQFF.

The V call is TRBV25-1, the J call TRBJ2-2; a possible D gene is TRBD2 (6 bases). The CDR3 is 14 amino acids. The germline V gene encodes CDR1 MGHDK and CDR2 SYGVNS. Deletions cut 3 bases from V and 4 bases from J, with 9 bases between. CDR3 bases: TGTGCCAGCAGTGACCGGGGGATCACCGGGGAGCTGTTTTTT. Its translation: CASSDRGITGELFF.

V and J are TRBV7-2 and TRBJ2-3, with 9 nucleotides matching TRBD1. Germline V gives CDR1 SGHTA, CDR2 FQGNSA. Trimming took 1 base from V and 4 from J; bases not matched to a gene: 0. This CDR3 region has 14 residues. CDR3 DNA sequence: TGTGCCAGCAGCTTAGGGACAGGGGCAGATACGCAGTATTTT. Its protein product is CASSLGTGADTQYF.

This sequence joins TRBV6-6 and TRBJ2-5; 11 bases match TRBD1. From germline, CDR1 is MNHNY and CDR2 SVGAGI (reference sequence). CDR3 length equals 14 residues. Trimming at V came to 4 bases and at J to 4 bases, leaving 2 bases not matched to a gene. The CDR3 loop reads CASSWTGGRETQYF. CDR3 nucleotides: TGTGCCAGCAGTTGGACAGGGGGCAGAGAGACCCAGTACTTC.

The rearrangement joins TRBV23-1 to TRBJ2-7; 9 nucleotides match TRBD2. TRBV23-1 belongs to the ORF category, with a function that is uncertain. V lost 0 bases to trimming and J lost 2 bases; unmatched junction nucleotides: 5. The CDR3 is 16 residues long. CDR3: CASSQSKREATYEQYF. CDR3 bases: TGCGCCAGCAGTCAATCCAAGCGGGAGGCAACCTACGAGCAGTACTTC.

The DNA for the CDR3 is TGTGCCAGCAGCATTCGTGGGGATACGCAGTATTTT. Translation gives CASSIRGDTQYF. The rearrangement joins TRBV7-9 to TRBJ2-3; no clear D. Trimming left V 5 bases short and J 6 bases short, with 9 bases between. The CDR3 loop spans 12 amino acids. Germline V gene lookup returns CDR1 SEHNR and CDR2 FQNEAQ (reference sequence).

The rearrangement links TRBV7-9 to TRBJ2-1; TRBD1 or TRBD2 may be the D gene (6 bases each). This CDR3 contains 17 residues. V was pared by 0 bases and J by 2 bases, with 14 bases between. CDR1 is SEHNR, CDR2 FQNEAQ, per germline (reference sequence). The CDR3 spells CASSLASRGGTYNEQFF. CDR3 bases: TGTGCCAGCAGCTTAGCCTCCAGGGGAGGTACCTACAATGAGCAGTTCTTC.

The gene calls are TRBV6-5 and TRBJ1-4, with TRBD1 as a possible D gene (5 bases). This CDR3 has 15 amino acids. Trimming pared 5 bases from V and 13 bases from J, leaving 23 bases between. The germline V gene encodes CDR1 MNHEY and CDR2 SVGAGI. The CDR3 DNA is TGTGCCAGCAGTCCCGGGGGGACTTTCGGGACGAGACTGTTTTTT. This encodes CASSPGGTFGTRLFF.

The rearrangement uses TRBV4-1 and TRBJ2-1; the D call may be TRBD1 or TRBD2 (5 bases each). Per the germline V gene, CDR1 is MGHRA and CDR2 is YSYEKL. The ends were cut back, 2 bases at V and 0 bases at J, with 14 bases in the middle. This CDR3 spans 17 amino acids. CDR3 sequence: CASSQHQDTSSYNEQFF. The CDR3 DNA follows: TGCGCCAGCAGCCAACACCAGGACACTAGCTCCTACAATGAGCAGTTCTTC.

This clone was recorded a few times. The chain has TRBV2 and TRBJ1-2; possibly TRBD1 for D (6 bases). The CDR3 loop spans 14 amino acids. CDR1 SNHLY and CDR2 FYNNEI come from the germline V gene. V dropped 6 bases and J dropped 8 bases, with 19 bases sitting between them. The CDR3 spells CASSPTGGTFGYTF. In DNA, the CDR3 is TGTGCCAGCAGCCCGACAGGCGGAACTTTCGGCTACACCTTC.

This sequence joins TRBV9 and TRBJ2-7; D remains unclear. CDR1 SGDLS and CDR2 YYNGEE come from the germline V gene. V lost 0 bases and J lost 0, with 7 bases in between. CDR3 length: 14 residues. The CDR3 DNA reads TGTGCCAGCAGCGTAGAAGGCAGCTCCTACGAGCAGTACTTC. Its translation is CASSVEGSSYEQYF.

CDR3 DNA: TGCGCCAGCAGCTTGAGGGGGACAGGCGGACAAAATGAAAAACTGTTTTTT. Amino acid sequence: CASSLRGTGGQNEKLFF. This rearrangement joins TRBV5-1 to TRBJ1-4; 8 bases line up with TRBD1. V was pared by 1 base and J by 5 bases, with 10 bases of the junction left unmatched. This CDR3 contains 17 residues. Germline CDR1 SGHRS, CDR2 YFSETQ.